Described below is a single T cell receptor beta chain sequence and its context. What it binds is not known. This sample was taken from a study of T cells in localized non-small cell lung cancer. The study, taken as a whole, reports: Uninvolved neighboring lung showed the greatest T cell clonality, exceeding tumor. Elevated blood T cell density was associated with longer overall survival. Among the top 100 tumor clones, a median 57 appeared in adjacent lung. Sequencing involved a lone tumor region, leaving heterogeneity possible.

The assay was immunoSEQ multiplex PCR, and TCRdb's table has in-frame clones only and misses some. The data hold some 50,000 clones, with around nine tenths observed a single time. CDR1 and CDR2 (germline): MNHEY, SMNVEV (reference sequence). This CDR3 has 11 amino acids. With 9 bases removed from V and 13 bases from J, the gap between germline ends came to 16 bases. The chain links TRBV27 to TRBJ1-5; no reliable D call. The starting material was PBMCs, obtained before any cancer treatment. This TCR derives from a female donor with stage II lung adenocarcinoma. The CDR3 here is CASSDGPRQHF. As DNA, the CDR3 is TGTGCCAGTTCGGACGGCCCTCGTCAGCATTTT.